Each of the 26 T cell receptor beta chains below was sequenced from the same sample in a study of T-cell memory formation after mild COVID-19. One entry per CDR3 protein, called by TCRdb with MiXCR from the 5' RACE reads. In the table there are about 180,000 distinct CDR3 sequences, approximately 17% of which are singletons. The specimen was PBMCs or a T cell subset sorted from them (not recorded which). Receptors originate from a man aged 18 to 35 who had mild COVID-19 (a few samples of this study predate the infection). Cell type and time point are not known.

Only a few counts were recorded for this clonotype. The CDR3 region is CASSLFTLFPNTGELFF. Written as DNA, the CDR3 is TGTGCCAGCAGCTTGTTCACTCTCTTCCCGAACACCGGGGAGCTGTTTTTT. This chain joins TRBV7-9 and TRBJ2-2; D gene ambiguous. Trimming removed 3 bases from V and 0 bases from J, with 14 bases in between. The germline CDR1 and CDR2 sequences are SEHNR and FQNEAQ (reference sequence). The CDR3 covers 17 residues. Looking up the rest from reference TRBV7-9 and TRBJ2-2 gives the full variable domain: DTGVSQNPRHKITKRGQNVTFRCDPISEHNRLYWYRQTLGQGPEFLTYFQNEAQLEKSRLLSDRFSAERPKGSFSTLEIQRTEQGDSAMYLCASSLFTLFPNTGELFFGEGSRLTVL.

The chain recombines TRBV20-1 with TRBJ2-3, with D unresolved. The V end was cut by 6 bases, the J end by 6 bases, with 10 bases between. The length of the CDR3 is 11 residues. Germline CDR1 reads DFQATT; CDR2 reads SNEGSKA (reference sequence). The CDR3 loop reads CSAAPRDTQYF. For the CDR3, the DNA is TGCAGTGCAGCTCCCCGCGATACGCAGTATTTT.

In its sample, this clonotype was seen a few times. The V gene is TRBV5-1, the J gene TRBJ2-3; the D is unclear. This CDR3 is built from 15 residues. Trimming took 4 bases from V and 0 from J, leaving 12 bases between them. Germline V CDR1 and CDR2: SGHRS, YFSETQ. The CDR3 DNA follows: TGCGCCAGCAGCCCCCTTGGGATTAGCACAGATACGCAGTATTTT. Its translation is CASSPLGISTDTQYF.

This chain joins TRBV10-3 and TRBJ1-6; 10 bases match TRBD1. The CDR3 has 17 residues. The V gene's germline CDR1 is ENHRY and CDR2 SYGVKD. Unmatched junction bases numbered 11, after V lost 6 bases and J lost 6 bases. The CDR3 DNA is TGTGCCATCAGATCCGGGACAGGGGTTAGCCGTAATTCACCCCTCCACTTT. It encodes CAIRSGTGVSRNSPLHF.

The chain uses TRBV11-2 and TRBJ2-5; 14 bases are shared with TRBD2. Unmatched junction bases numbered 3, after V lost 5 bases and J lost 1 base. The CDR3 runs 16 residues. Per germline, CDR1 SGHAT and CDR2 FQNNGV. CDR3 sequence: CASSIGTSGGQETQYF. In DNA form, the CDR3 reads TGTGCCAGCAGCATCGGGACTAGCGGGGGCCAAGAGACCCAGTACTTC.

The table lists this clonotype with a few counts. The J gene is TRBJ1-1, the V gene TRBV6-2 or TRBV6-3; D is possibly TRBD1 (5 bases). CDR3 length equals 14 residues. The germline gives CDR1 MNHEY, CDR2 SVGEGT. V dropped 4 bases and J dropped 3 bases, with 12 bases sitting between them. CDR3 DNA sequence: TGTGCCAGCAGTTTCCGTCGGGGGGACACTGAAGCTTTCTTT. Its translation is CASSFRRGDTEAFF.

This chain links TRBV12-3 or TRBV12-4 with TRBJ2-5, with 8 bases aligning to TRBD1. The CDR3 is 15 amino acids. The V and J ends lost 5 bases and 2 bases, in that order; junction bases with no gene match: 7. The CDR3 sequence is CASSPRQGFQETQYF. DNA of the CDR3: TGTGCCAGCAGTCCCCGACAGGGGTTTCAAGAGACCCAGTACTTC.

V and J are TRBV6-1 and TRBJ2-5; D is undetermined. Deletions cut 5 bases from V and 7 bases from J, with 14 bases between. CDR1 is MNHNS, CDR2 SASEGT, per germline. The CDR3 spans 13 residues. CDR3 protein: CASSNTAMGTQYF. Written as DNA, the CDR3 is TGTGCCAGCAGTAACACGGCCATGGGGACCCAGTACTTC.

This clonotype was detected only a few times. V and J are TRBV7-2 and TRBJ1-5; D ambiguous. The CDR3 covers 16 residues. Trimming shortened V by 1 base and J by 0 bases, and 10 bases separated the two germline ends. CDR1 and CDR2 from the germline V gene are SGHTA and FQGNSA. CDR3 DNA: TGTGCCAGCAGCTTAGGAGCAGGCAATAGCAATCAGCCCCAGCATTTT. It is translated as CASSLGAGNSNQPQHF.

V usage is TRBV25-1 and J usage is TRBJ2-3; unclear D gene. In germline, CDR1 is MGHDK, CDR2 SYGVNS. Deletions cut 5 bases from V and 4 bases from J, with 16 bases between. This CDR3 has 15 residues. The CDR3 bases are TGTGCCAGCAGTTTCGCTCGCTCTTTGTCAGATACGCAGTATTTT. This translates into CASSFARSLSDTQYF.

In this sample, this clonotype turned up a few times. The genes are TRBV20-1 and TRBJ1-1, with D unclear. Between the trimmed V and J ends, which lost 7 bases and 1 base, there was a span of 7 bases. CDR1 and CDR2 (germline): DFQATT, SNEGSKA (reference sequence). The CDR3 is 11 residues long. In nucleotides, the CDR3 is TGCAGTGGCAGGACGAACACTGAAGCTTTCTTT. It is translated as CSGRTNTEAFF.

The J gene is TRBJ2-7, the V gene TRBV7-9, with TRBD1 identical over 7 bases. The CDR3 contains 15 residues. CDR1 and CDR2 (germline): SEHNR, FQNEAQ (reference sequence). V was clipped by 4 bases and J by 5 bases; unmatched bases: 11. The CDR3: CASSSGTAFGDEQYF. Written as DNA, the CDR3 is TGTGCCAGCAGCTCCGGGACAGCCTTTGGGGACGAGCAGTACTTC.

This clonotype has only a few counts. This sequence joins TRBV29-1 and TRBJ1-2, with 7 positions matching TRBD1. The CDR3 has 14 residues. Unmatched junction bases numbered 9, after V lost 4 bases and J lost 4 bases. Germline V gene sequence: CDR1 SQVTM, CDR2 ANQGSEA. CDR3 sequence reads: CSVGSFGDSYGYTF. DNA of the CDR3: TGCAGCGTTGGAAGTTTTGGGGACAGCTATGGCTACACCTTC.

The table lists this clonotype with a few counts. Here the CDR3 reads CASSPAGQRNEQFF. As DNA, the CDR3 is TGTGCCAGCTCACCCGCGGGGCAGCGCAATGAGCAGTTCTTC. The rearrangement uses TRBV18 and TRBJ2-1; D is possibly TRBD2 (6 bases). V was cut by 3 bases and J by 6 bases, with 12 bases left in between. CDR3 length: 14 residues. CDR1 is KGHSH, CDR2 LQKENI, per germline.

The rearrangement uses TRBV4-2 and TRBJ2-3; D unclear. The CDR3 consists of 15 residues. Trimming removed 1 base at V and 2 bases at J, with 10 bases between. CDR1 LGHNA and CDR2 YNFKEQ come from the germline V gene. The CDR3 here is CASSQGTATTDTQYF. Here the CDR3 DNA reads TGTGCCAGCAGCCAAGGAACAGCCACCACAGATACGCAGTATTTT.

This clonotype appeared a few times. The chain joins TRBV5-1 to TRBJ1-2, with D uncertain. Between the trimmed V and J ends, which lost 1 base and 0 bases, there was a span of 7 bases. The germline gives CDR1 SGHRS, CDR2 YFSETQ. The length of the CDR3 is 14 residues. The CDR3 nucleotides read TGCGCCAGCAGCTTGACCGGCTCTAACTATGGCTACACCTTC. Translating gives CASSLTGSNYGYTF.

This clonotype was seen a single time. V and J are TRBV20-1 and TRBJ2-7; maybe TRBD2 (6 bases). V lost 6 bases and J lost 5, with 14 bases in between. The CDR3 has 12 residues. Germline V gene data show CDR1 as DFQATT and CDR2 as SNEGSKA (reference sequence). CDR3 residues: CSAGRGTNEQYV. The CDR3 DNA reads TGCAGTGCCGGACGGGGGACGAACGAGCAGTACGTC.

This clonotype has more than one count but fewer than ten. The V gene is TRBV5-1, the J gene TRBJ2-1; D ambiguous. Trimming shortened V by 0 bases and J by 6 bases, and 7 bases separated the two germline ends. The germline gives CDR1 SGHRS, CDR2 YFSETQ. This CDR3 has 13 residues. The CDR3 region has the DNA TGCGCCAGCAGCTTGGCTATAGCCAATGAGCAGTTCTTC. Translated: CASSLAIANEQFF.

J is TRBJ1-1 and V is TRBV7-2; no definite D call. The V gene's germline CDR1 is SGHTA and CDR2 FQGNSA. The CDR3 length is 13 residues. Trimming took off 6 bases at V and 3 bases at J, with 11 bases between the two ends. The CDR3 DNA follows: TGTGCCAGCAGTCAGGACGGATACACTGAAGCTTTCTTT. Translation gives CASSQDGYTEAFF.

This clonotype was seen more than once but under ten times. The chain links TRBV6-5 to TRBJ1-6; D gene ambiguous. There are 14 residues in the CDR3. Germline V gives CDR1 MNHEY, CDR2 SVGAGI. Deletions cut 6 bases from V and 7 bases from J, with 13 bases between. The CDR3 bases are TGTGCCAGCAGACTGAGGTTCGAAAATTCACCCCTCCACTTT. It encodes CASRLRFENSPLHF.

As DNA, the CDR3 is TGCGCCAGCAGCCAATCACTAGCGGGGGGCCCCAATGAGCAGTTCTTC. Residues: CASSQSLAGGPNEQFF. The V and J genes are TRBV4-1 and TRBJ2-1; 12 nucleotides match TRBD2. Germline assignment: CDR1 MGHRA and CDR2 YSYEKL. The V and J ends lost 2 bases and 6 bases, in that order; junction bases with no gene match: 5. The CDR3 contains 16 residues.

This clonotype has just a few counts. The CDR3 sequence is CASSHAGGTGELFF. DNA of the CDR3: TGCGCCAGCAGCCACGCAGGGGGGACCGGGGAGCTGTTTTTT. This chain uses TRBV4-3 with TRBJ2-2, with D perhaps TRBD1 (7 bases). This CDR3 has 14 residues. Looked up from germline, CDR1 is LGHNA and CDR2 is YSLEER. V gave up 3 bases and J gave up 5 bases, with 10 bases separating them.

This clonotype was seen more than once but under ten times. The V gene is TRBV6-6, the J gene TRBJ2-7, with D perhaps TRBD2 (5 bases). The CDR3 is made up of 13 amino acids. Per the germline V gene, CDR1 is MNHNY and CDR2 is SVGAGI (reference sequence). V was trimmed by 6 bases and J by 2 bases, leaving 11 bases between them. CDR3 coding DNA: TGTGCCAGCAGAGCGGACGGGACCTACGAGCAGTACTTC. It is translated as CASRADGTYEQYF.

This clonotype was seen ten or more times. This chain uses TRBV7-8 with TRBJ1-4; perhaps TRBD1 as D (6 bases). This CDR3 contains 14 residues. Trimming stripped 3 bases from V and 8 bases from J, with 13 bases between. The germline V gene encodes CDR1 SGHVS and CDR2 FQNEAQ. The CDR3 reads CASSFTGNSEKLFF. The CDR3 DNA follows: TGTGCCAGCAGCTTCACAGGGAATAGCGAAAAACTGTTTTTT. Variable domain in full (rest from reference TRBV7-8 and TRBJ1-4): GAGVSQSPRYKVAKRGQDVALRCDPISGHVSLFWYQQALGQGPEFLTYFQNEAQLDKSGLPSDRFFAERPEGSVSTLKIQRTQQEDSAVYLCASSFTGNSEKLFFGSGTQLSVL.

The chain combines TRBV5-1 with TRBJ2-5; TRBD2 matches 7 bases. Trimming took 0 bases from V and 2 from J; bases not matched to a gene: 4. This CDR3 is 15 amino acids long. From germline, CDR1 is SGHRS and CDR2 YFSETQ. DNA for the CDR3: TGCGCCAGCAGCTTGGGCGGGGGTCCGCAAGAGACCCAGTACTTC. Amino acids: CASSLGGGPQETQYF.

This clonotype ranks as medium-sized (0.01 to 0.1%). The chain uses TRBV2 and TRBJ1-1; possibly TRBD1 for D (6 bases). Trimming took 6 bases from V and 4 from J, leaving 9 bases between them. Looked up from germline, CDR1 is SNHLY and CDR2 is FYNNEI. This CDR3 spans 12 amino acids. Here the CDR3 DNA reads TGTGCCAGCAGGAGGGGGGGCACTGAAGCTTTCTTT. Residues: CASRRGGTEAFF.